The 17 T cell receptor beta chains below all came from one sample that was sequenced in a study of low-dose radiotherapy and immunotherapy resistance in tumors. TRAV- and TRBV-specific primers, spanning alpha and beta chains, primed first-strand cDNA. Using a constant-region primer together with a V-primer adapter, TCRs were subjected to 20 to 25 PCR cycles of amplification. TCRdb fed the reads into MiXCR, producing one record per CDR3 protein. Of 8,500 to 14,000 distinct CDR3 sequences detected, 55% to 65% appear once; the ten largest clones hold 12%. These receptors all come from a human donor with advanced metastatic prostate, ovarian, gallbladder or colorectal cancer (not recorded which). This table probably holds off-target reads from a library built for another chain.

The V gene is TRBV7-8, the J gene TRBJ1-5; D is perhaps TRBD1 (5 bases). Trimming removed 2 bases from V and 11 bases from J, with 13 bases in between. CDR1 and CDR2 from the germline V gene are SGHVS and FQNEAQ. The CDR3 runs 13 residues. In DNA form, the CDR3 reads TGTGCCAGCAGCTTACAGGGTGAGGGAGCCCAGCATTTT. Its translation: CASSLQGEGAQHF.

V and J are TRBV20-1 and TRBJ2-1; the D is unclear. There are 13 residues in the CDR3. Per germline, CDR1 DFQATT and CDR2 SNEGSKA (reference sequence). Trimming took 3 bases from V and 8 from J, leaving 14 bases between them. Here the CDR3 reads CSARSSPHYEQFF. CDR3 nucleotide sequence: TGCAGTGCTAGGAGTTCCCCACACTATGAGCAGTTCTTC.

This clonotype was seen only a few times. V usage is TRBV20-1 and J usage is TRBJ2-1; tentative D call: TRBD2 (6 bases). The CDR3 is made up of 14 amino acids. Germline loops: CDR1 DFQATT, CDR2 SNEGSKA (reference sequence). Trimming shortened V by 7 bases and J by 2 bases, and 15 bases separated the two germline ends. As DNA, the CDR3 is TGCAGTGTCCCTGTGGGGGGAACCTACAATGAGCAGTTCTTC. It translates to CSVPVGGTYNEQFF.

The rearrangement links TRBV4-2 to TRBJ2-7; TRBD2 is a possible D gene (6 bases). Germline assignment: CDR1 LGHNA and CDR2 YNFKEQ. Trimming left V 8 bases short and J 5 bases short, with 16 bases between. This CDR3 contains 13 residues. The CDR3 bases are TGTGCCAGCCAGTCCCCGGGAGTCGACGAGCAGTACTTC. Translation gives CASQSPGVDEQYF.

This clonotype was observed a few times. The V gene is TRBV18, the J gene TRBJ1-2, with a weak D call TRBD1 (6 bases). The CDR3 extends over 14 amino acids. V lost 3 bases to trimming and J lost 0 bases, with 8 bases between them. Germline V gene sequence: CDR1 KGHSH, CDR2 LQKENI. This chain's CDR3 is CASSPGQANYGYTF. Here the CDR3 DNA reads TGTGCCAGCTCACCGGGACAAGCTAACTATGGCTACACCTTC.

This clonotype was observed a few times. The chain has TRBV12-3 or TRBV12-4 and TRBJ2-3; possibly TRBD2 for D (7 bases). The germline V and J ends were trimmed by 6 bases and 4 bases, with 17 bases remaining between them. The CDR3 is 15 residues long. The CDR3 spells CASSLGLGGADTQYF. Here the CDR3 DNA reads TGTGCCAGCAGCCTCGGCTTAGGGGGGGCAGATACGCAGTATTTT.

The rearrangement links TRBV6-2 or TRBV6-3 to TRBJ1-5; D is uncertain. The CDR3 sequence is 14 residues long. In germline, CDR1 is MNHEY, CDR2 SVGEGT. The V end was cut by 4 bases, the J end by 0 bases, with 7 bases between. The CDR3 region has the DNA TGTGCCAGCAGTTCACAGTATAGCAATCAGCCCCAGCATTTT. Translating gives CASSSQYSNQPQHF.

The chain links TRBV28 to TRBJ1-1, with unresolved D. Per germline, CDR1 MDHEN and CDR2 SYDVKM. The CDR3 is 10 amino acids. Trimming removed 4 bases at V and 8 bases at J, with 5 bases between. The CDR3 DNA sequence: TGTGCCAGCAGTTCGGTGGAAGCTTTCTTT. Residues: CASSSVEAFF.

The CDR3 protein is CASSVQGDGNTEAFF. In DNA, the CDR3 is TGTGCCAGCAGCGTACAGGGGGACGGGAACACTGAAGCTTTCTTT. The chain employs TRBV9 and TRBJ1-1, with 7 bases fitting TRBD1. The length of the CDR3 is 15 residues. CDR1 and CDR2 (germline): SGDLS, YYNGEE. V lost 1 base to trimming and J lost 1 base; unmatched junction nucleotides: 4.

V usage is TRBV6-1 and J usage is TRBJ2-3, with 8 bases aligning to TRBD1. This CDR3 is built from 15 residues. CDR1 and CDR2 from the germline V gene are MNHNS and SASEGT. Losses at the gene ends were 6 bases for V and 2 bases for J; bases not matched to a gene: 7. CDR3 nucleotides: TGTGCCAGCAGCTACAGGACAGGGACCACAGATACGCAGTATTTT. Amino acids: CASSYRTGTTDTQYF.

About this clonotype: The junction departs from the called germline gene at one end, perhaps through a read error. This sequence joins TRBV5-3 and TRBJ2-1, with TRBD2 identical over 8 bases. TRBV5-3 is reported as an ORF; its role is uncertain. This CDR3 is 13 amino acids long. DNA for the CDR3: TGTGCCAGCAGCTTGGCGGGGGGCGTTGAGCAGTTCTTC. This sequence encodes CASSLAGGVEQFF.

This clonotype was seen only a few times. V and J are TRBV12-3 or TRBV12-4 and TRBJ2-6; D not certain. The V gene lost 10 bases and the J gene lost 3 bases, with 10 bases spanning the gap. The length of the CDR3 is 13 residues. The CDR3 here is CATLPGGANVLTF. CDR3 DNA sequence: TGTGCCACCCTACCCGGTGGGGCCAACGTCCTGACTTTC.

The chain joins TRBV7-8 to TRBJ2-3; 7 bases are shared with TRBD1. V was pared by 3 bases and J by 5 bases, with 5 bases of the junction left unmatched. CDR3 size: 14 residues. The germline V gene encodes CDR1 SGHVS and CDR2 FQNEAQ. The CDR3 DNA reads TGTGCCAGCAGCTTTACAGGGGCGTTAGATACGCAGTATTTT. This sequence encodes CASSFTGALDTQYF. Supplemented by reference TRBV7-8 and TRBJ2-3, the full variable domain reads GAGVSQSPRYKVAKRGQDVALRCDPISGHVSLFWYQQALGQGPEFLTYFQNEAQLDKSGLPSDRFFAERPEGSVSTLKIQRTQQEDSAVYLCASSFTGALDTQYFGPGTRLTVL.

V gene TRBV6-2 or TRBV6-3 combines with J gene TRBJ1-5; 9 bases match TRBD1. CDR1 and CDR2 (germline): MNHEY, SVGEGT. Germline trimming cut 5 bases from V and 5 bases from J; bases unmatched to any gene: 7. The CDR3 sequence is 15 residues long. CDR3 DNA: TGTGCCAGCAGTAGGGGACAGGGAGGCTATCAGCCCCAGCATTTT. Protein sequence: CASSRGQGGYQPQHF.

In its sample, this clonotype was seen a few times. The gene calls are TRBV9 and TRBJ1-1; maybe TRBD1 (6 bases). CDR1 SGDLS and CDR2 YYNGEE come from the germline V gene. The germline V and J ends were trimmed by 0 bases and 0 bases, with 12 bases remaining between them. This CDR3 contains 16 residues. The CDR3: CASSVGTGFVNTEAFF. CDR3 DNA: TGTGCCAGCAGCGTAGGCACAGGGTTTGTGAACACTGAAGCTTTCTTT. The complete variable domain, with remaining parts taken from reference TRBV9 and TRBJ1-1, reads DSGVTQTPKHLITATGQRVTLRCSPRSGDLSVYWYQQSLDQGLQFLIQYYNGEERAKGNILERFSAQQFPDLHSELNLSSLELGDSALYFCASSVGTGFVNTEAFFGQGTRLTVV.

The J gene is TRBJ1-5, the V gene TRBV20-1, with D unclear. The CDR3 is 15 residues long. Germline V gives CDR1 DFQATT, CDR2 SNEGSKA (reference sequence). Trimming left V 1 base short and J 1 base short, with 11 bases between. The CDR3 sequence: CSARVSGRSNQPQHF. For the CDR3, the DNA is TGCAGTGCTAGAGTAAGTGGAAGAAGCAATCAGCCCCAGCATTTT.

The chain combines TRBV5-5 with TRBJ2-5; D is possibly TRBD1 (6 bases). CDR1 SGHKS and CDR2 YYEKEE come from the germline V gene (reference sequence). The CDR3 consists of 15 residues. V was shortened by 1 base and J by 0 bases, with 10 bases between the two germline ends. In nucleotides, the CDR3 is TGTGCCAGCAGCTTGCGGGACACGGACCAAGAGACCCAGTACTTC. It is translated as CASSLRDTDQETQYF.